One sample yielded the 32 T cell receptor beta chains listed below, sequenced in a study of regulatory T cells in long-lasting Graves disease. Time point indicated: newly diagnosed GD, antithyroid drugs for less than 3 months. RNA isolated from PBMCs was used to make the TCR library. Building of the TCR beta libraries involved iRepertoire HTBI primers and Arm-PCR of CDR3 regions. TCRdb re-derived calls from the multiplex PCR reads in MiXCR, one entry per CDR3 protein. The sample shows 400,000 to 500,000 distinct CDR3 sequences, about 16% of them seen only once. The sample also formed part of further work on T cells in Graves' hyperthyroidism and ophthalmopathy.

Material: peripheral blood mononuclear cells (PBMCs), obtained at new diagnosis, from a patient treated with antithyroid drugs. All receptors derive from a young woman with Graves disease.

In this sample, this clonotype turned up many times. This CDR3 is CASTEFSAGRYNEQFF. The CDR3 nucleotides are TGTGCCAGCACCGAATTTTCCGCGGGGCGGTACAATGAGCAGTTCTTC. The chain carries TRBV6-1 and TRBJ2-1; D might be TRBD2 (6 bases). The CDR3 is 16 residues long. CDR1 is MNHNS and CDR2 is SASEGT in the germline V gene. V gave up 7 bases and J gave up 4 bases, with 20 bases separating them.

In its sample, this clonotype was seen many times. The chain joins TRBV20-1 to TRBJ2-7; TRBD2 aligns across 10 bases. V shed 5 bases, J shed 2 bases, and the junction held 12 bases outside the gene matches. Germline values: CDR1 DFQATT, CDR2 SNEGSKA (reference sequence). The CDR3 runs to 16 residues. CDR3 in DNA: TGCAGTGCTCCCCCTCCTAGCGGGAGTAGTGCCTACGAGCAGTACTTC. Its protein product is CSAPPPSGSSAYEQYF.

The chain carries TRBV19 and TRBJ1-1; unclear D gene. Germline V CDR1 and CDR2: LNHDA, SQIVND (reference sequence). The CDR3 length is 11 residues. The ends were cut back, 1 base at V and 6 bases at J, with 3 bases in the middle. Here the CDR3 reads CASSIGSEAFF. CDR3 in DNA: TGTGCCAGTAGTATAGGGTCTGAAGCTTTCTTT.

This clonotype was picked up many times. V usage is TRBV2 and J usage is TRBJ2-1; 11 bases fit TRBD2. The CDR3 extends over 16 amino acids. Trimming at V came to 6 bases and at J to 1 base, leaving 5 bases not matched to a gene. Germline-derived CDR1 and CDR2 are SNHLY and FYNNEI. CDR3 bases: TGTGCCAGCAGCACCTTAGCGGGAGGGTCCTACAATGAGCAGTTCTTC. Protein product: CASSTLAGGSYNEQFF.

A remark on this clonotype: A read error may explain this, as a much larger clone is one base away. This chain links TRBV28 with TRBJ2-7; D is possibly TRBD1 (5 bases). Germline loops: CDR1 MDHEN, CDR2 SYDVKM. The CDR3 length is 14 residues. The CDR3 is CVSSQGSVSDEQYF. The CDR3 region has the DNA TGTGTCAGCAGTCAGGGTTCTGTTTCCGACGAGCAGTACTTC.

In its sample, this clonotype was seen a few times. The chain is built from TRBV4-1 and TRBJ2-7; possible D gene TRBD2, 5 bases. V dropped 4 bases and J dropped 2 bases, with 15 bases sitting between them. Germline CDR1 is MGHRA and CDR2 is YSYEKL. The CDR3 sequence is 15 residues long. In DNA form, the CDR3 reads TGCGCCAGCAGCCCACGTCCGGGGTGGGCCTACGAGCAGTACTTC. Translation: CASSPRPGWAYEQYF.

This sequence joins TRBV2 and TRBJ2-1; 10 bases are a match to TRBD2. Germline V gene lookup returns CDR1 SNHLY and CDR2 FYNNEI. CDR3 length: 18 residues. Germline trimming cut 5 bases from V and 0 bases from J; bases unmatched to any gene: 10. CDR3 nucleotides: TGTGCCAGCAGTTTGACTAGCGGGTTCCGAAGCTCCTACAATGAGCAGTTCTTC. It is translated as CASSLTSGFRSSYNEQFF.

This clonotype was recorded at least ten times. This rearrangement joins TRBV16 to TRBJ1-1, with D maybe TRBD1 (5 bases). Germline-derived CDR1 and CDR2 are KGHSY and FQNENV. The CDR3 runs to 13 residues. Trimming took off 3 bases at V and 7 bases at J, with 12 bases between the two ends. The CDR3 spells CASSHNVGGEAFF. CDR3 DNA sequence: TGTGCCAGCAGCCACAACGTGGGGGGTGAAGCTTTCTTT.

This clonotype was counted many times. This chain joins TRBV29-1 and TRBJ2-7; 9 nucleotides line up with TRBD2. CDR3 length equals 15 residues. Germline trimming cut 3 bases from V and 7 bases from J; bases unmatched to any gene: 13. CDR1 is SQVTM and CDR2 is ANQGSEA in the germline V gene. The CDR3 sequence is CSVDGLAGTRGEQYF. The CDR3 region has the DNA TGCAGCGTTGACGGGCTAGCGGGGACTAGAGGAGAGCAGTACTTC.

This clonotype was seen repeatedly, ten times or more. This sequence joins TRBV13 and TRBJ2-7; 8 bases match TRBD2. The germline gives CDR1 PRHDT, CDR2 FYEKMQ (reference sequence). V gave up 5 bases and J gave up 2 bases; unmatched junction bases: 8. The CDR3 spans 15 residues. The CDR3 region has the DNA TGTGCCAGCAGCGACGCGGGACTAGTGGCCTACGAGCAGTACTTC. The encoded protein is CASSDAGLVAYEQYF.

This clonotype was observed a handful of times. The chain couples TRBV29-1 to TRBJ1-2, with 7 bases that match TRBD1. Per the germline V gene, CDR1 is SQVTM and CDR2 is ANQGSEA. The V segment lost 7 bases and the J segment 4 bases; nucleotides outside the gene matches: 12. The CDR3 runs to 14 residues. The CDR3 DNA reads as TGCAGCGCCCGAGACAGGGACACTACCTATGGCTACACCTTC. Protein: CSARDRDTTYGYTF.

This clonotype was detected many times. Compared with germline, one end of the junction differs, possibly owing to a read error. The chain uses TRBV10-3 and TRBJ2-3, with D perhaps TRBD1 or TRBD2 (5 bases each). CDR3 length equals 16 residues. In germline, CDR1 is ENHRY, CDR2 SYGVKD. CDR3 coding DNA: TGTACCATCAGTGACCCATTCGGGGCCTACACAGATACGCAGTATTTT. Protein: CTISDPFGAYTDTQYF.

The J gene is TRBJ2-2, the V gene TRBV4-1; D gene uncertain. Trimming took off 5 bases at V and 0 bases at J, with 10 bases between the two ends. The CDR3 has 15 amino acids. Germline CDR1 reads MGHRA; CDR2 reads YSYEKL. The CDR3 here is CASSSRSSNTGELFF. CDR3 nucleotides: TGCGCCAGCAGCTCCCGAAGTTCGAACACCGGGGAGCTGTTTTTT.

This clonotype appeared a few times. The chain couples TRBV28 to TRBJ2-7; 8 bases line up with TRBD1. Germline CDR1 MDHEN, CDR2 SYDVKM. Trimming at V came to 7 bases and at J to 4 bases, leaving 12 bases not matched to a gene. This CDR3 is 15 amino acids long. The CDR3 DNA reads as TGTGCCAGCAAGTACGGGGGACAGGTAATTTACGAGCAGTACTTC. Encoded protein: CASKYGGQVIYEQYF. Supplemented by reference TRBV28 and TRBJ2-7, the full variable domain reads DVKVTQSSRYLVKRTGEKVFLECVQDMDHENMFWYRQDPGLGLRLIYFSYDVKMKEKGDIPEGYSVSREKKERFSLILESASTNQTSMYLCASKYGGQVIYEQYFGPGTRLTVT.

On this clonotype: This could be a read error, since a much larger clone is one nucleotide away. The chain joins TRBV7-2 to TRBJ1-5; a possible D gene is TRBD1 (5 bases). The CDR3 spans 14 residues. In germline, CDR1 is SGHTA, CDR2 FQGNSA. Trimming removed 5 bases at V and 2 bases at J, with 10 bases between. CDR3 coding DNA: TGTGCCAGCAGCACCCGGGGGGGCAATCAGCCCCAGCATTTT. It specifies CASSTRGGNQPQHF.

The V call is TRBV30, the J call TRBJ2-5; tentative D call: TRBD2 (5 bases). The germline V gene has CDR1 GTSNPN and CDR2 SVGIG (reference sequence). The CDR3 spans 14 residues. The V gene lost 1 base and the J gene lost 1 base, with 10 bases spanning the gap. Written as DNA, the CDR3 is TGTGCCTGGAGTGAGGGTAGCGCCCAAGAGACCCAGTACTTC. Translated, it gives CAWSEGSAQETQYF.

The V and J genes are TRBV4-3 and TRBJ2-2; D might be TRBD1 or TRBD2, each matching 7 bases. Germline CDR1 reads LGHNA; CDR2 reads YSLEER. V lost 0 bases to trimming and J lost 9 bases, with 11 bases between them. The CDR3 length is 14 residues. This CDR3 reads CASSQDQGGRELFF. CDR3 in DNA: TGCGCCAGCAGCCAAGATCAGGGGGGGCGGGAGCTGTTTTTT.

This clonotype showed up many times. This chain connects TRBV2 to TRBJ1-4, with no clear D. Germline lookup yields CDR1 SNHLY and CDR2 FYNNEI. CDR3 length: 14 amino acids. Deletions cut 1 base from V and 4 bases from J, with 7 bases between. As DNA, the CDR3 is TGTGCCAGCAGTGAAGGCTACTATAATGAAAAACTGTTTTTT. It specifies CASSEGYYNEKLFF.

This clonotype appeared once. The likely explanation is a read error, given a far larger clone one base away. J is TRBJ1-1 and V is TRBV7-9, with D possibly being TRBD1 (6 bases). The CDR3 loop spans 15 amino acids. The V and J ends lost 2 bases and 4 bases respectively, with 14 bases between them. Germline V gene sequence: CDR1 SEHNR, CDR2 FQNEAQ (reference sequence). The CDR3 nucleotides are TGTGCCAGCAGCTTAAGCGGGGGGCGCGGCACTGAAGCTTTCTTT. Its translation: CASSLSGGRGTEAFF.

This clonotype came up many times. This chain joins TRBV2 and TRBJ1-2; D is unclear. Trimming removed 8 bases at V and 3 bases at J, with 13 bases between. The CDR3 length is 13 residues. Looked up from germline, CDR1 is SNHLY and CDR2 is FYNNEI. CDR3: CASFKWQDYGYTF. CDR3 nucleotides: TGTGCCAGCTTTAAATGGCAGGACTATGGCTACACCTTC.

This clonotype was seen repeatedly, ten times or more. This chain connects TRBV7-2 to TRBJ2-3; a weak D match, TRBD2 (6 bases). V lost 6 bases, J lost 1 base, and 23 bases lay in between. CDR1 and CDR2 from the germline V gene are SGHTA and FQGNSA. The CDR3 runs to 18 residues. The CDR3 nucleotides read TGTGCCAGCAGGTCCCGGAGGGCGGGTGAAGGAGGCACAGATACGCAGTATTTT. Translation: CASRSRRAGEGGTDTQYF.

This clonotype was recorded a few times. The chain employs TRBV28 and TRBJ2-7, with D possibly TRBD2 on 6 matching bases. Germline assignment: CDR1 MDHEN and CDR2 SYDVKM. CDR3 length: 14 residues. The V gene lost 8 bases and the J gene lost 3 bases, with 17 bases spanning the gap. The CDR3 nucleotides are TGTGCCAGCCTTAACTCTGGAGGGATCTACGAGCAGTACTTC. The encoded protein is CASLNSGGIYEQYF.

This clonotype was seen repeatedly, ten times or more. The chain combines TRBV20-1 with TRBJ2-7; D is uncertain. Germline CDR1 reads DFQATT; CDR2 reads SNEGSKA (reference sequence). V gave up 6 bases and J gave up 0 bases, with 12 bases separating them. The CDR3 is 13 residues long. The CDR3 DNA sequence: TGCAGTGCCCCGAGGCGGAGCTCCTACGAGCAGTACTTC. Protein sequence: CSAPRRSSYEQYF.

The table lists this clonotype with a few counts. The CDR3 loop reads CSARETGYSYNEQFF. For the CDR3, the DNA is TGCAGTGCTAGAGAAACAGGGTACTCCTACAATGAGCAGTTCTTC. The J gene is TRBJ2-1, the V gene TRBV20-1; D might be TRBD1 (6 bases). This CDR3 region has 15 residues. The germline gives CDR1 DFQATT, CDR2 SNEGSKA (reference sequence). V lost 0 bases, J lost 0 bases, and 9 bases lay in between.

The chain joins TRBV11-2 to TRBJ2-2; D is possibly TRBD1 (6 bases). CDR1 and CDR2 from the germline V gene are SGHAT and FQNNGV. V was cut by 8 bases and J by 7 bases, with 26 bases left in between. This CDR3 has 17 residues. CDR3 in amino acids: CASALLGSQGIGGELFF. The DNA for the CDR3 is TGTGCCAGCGCGCTTTTGGGGAGTCAGGGGATTGGCGGGGAGCTGTTTTTT.

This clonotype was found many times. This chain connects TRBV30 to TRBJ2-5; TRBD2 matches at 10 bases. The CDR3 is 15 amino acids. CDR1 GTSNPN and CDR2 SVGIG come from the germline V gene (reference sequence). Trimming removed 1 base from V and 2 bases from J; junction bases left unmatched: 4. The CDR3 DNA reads TGTGCCTGGAGTGCACTAGCGGGACCACAAGAGACCCAGTACTTC. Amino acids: CAWSALAGPQETQYF.

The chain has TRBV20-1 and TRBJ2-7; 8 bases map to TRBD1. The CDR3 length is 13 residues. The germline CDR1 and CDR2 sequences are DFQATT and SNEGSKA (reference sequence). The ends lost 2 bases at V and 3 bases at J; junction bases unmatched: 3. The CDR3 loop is CSARMDRDYEQYF. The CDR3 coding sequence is TGCAGTGCTAGAATGGACAGGGACTACGAGCAGTACTTC.

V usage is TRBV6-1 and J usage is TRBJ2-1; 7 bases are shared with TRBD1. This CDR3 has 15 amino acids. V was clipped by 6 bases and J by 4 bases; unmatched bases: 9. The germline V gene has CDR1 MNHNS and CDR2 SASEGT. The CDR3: CASRFRQGNYNEQFF. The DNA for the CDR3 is TGTGCCAGCAGGTTTCGACAGGGAAATTACAATGAGCAGTTCTTC.

This CDR3 is CASSLGGRSGRAGNEQFF. The CDR3 DNA follows: TGTGCCAGCAGCTTAGGCGGTCGGTCGGGGAGGGCCGGGAATGAGCAGTTCTTC. The chain links TRBV7-9 to TRBJ2-1; the match to TRBD2 covers 7 bases. This CDR3 spans 18 amino acids. Per the germline V gene, CDR1 is SEHNR and CDR2 is FQNEAQ (reference sequence). Trimming took 1 base from V and 7 from J; bases not matched to a gene: 16.

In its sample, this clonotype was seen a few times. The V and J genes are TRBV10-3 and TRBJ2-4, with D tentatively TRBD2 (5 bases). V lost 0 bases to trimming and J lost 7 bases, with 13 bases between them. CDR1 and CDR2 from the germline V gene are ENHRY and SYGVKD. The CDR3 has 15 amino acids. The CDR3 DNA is TGTGCCATCAGTGAGTCGACTGAGGGATCGAACATTCAGTACTTC. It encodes CAISESTEGSNIQYF.

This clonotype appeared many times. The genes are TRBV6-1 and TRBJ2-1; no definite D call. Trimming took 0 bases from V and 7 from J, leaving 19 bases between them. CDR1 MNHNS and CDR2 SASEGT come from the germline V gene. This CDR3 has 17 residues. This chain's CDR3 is CASSEARGREWDNEQFF. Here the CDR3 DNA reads TGTGCCAGCAGTGAAGCTAGAGGAAGGGAATGGGATAATGAGCAGTTCTTC.

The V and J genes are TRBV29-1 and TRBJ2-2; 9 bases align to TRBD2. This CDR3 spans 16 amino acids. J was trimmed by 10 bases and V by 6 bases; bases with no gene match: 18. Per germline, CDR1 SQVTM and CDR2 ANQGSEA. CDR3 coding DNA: TGCAGCGTCACCTCCGGGACTAGCACCGGCCTCGAGGAGCTGTTTTTT. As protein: CSVTSGTSTGLEELFF.